The sequence of this T cell receptor beta chain was determined in a study of T cell responses to AZD1222 COVID-19 vaccine. V was trimmed by 3 bases and J by 3 bases, leaving 9 bases between them. This CDR3 has 14 amino acids. Germline-derived CDR1 and CDR2 are MGHRA and YSYEKL. The data were produced by immunoSEQ multiplex PCR, yet TCRdb's version contains in-frame clones alone and is incomplete. Among under 200,000 clones, around nine tenths were seen once, and the ten largest hold more than 25%. Findings and limits, study-wide: CD4 TCRs covered the whole spike, strongest at regions 160-218 and 743-854. Clonal diversity may have been underestimated, and the donors were mostly white British, with more females than males. Of the AZD1222 recipients, only six or seven were seropositive at baseline.

A single count supports this clone. Its antigen is undetermined. Recipients boosted at about 4 weeks or about 12 weeks are pooled. The chain has TRBV4-1 and TRBJ1-5; D gene unclear. The sequencing here drew on peripheral blood, taken 28 days after the second AZD1222 dose. The TCR sequence derives from an adult who received the AZD1222 COVID-19 vaccine. CDR3 amino acids: CASSQPGINQPQHF. The CDR3 DNA is TGCGCCAGCAGCCAGCCGGGGATCAATCAGCCCCAGCATTTT.